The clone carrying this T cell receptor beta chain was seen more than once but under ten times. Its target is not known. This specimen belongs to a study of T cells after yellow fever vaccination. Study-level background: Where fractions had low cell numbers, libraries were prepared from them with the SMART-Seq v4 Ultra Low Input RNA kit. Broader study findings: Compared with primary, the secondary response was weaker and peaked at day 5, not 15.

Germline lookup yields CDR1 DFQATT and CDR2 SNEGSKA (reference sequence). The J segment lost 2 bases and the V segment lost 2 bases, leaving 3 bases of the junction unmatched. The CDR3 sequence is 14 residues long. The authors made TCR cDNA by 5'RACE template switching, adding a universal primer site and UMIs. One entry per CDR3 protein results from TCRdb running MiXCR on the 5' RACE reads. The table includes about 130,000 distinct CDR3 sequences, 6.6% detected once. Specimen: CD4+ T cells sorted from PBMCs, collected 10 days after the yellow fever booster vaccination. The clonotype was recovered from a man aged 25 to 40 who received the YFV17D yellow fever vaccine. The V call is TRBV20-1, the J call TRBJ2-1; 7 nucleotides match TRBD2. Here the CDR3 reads CSARLRGTYNEQFF. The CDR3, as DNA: TGCAGTGCTAGATTGCGGGGGACCTACAATGAGCAGTTCTTC.